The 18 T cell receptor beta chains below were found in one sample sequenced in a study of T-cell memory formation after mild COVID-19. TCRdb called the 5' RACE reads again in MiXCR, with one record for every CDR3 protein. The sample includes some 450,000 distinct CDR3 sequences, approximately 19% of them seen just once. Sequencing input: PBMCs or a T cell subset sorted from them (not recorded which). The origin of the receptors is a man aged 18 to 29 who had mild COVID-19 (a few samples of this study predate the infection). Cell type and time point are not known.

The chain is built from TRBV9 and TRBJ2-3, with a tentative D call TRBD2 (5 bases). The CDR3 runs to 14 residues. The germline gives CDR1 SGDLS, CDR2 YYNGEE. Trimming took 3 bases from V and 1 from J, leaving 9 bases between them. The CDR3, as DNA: TGTGCCAGCAGCGGAAGCGGACGCACAGATACGCAGTATTTT. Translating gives CASSGSGRTDTQYF.

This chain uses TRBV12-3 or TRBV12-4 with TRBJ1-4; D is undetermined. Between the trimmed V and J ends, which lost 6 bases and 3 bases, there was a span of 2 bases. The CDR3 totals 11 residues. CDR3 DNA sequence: TGTGCCAGCAGGGCTAATGAAAAACTGTTTTTT. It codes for CASRANEKLFF.

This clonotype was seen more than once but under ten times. The CDR3 DNA sequence: TGCAGTGCTAGTCATTCGGATACGCAGTATTTT. It translates to CSASHSDTQYF. This sequence joins TRBV20-1 and TRBJ2-3; D not resolved. This CDR3 comprises 11 residues. Looked up from germline, CDR1 is DFQATT and CDR2 is SNEGSKA (reference sequence). The V end was cut by 3 bases, the J end by 6 bases, with 7 bases between.

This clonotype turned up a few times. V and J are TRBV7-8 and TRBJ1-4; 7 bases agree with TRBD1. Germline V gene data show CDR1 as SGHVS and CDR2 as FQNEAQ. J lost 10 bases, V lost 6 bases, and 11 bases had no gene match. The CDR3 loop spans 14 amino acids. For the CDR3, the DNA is TGTGCCAGCAGGGAAGGCAGGGGGAAGGGAAAACTGTTTTTT. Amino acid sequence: CASREGRGKGKLFF.

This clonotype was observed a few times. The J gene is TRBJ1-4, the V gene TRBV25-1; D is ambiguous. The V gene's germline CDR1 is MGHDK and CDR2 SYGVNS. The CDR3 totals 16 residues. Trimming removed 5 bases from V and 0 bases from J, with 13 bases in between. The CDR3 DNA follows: TGTGCCAGCAGTTTCTCCAGACTCGCAACTAATGAAAAACTGTTTTTT. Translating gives CASSFSRLATNEKLFF.

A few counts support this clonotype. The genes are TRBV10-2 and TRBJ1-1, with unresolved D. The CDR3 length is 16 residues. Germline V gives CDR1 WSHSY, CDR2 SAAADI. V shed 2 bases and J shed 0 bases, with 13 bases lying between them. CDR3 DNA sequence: TGCGCCAGCAGTGAGAGGGCCTTGCACTTGAACACTGAAGCTTTCTTT. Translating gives CASSERALHLNTEAFF.

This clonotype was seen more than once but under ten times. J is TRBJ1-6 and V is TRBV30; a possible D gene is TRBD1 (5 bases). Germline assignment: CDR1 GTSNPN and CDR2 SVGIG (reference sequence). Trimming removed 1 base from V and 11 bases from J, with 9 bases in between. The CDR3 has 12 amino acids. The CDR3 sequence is CAWSAPGPPLHF. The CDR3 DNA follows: TGTGCCTGGAGTGCACCGGGGCCACCCCTCCACTTT.

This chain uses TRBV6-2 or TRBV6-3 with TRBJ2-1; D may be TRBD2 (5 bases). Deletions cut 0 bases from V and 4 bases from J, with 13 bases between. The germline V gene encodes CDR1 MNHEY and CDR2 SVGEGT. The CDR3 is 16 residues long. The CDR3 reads CASSYSLEREYNEQFF. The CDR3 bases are TGTGCCAGCAGTTACTCGTTGGAGAGGGAATACAATGAGCAGTTCTTC.

Here the CDR3 reads CASSSQGAGGELFF. For the CDR3, the DNA is TGTGCCAGCAGCTCACAGGGGGCAGGCGGGGAGCTGTTTTTT. This chain links TRBV11-1 with TRBJ2-2, with TRBD1 identical over 9 bases. The CDR3 contains 14 residues. Unmatched junction bases numbered 4, after V lost 4 bases and J lost 7 bases. The germline V gene encodes CDR1 SGHAT and CDR2 FQDESV (reference sequence).

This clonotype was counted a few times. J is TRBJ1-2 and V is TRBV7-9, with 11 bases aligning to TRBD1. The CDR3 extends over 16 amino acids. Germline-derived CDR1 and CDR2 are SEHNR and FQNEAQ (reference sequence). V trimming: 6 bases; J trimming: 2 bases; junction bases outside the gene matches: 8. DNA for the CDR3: TGTGCCAGCAGGCGGCAAGGGACAGGGGGGAACTATGGCTACACCTTC. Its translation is CASRRQGTGGNYGYTF. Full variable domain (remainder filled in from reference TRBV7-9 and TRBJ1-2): DTGVSQNPRHKITKRGQNVTFRCDPISEHNRLYWYRQTLGQGPEFLTYFQNEAQLEKSRLLSDRFSAERPKGSFSTLEIQRTEQGDSAMYLCASRRQGTGGNYGYTFGSGTRLTVV.

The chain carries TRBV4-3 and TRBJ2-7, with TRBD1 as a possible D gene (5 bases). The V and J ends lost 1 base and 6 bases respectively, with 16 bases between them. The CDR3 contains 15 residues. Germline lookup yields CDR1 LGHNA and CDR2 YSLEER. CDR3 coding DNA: TGCGCCAGCAGCCAAGCGGATGGCAGGGCGGCCGAGCAGTACTTC. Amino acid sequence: CASSQADGRAAEQYF.

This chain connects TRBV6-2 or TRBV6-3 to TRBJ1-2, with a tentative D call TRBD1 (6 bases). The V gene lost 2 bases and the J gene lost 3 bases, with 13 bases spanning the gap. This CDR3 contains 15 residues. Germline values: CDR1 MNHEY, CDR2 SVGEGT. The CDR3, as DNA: TGTGCCAGCAGTTACGGACCGACAGGCGACTATGGCTACACCTTC. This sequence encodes CASSYGPTGDYGYTF.

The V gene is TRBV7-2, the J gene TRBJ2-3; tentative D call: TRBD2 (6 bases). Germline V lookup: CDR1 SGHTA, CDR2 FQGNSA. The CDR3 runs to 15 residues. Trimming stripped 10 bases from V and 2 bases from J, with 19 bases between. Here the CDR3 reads CATNSMGGATDTQYF. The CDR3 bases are TGTGCCACCAACTCGATGGGAGGTGCCACAGATACGCAGTATTTT.

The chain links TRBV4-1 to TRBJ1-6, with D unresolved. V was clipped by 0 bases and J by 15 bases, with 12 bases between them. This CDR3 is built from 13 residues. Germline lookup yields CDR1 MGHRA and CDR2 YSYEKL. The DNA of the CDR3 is TGCGCCAGCAGCCAAGATATTTCCGCGATCCTCCACTTT. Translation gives CASSQDISAILHF.

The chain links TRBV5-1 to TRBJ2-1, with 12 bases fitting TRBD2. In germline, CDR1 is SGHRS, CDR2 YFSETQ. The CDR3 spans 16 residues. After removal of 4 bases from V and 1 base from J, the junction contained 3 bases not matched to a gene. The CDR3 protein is CASSTTSGGSYNEQFF. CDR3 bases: TGCGCCAGCAGCACGACTAGCGGGGGATCCTACAATGAGCAGTTCTTC.

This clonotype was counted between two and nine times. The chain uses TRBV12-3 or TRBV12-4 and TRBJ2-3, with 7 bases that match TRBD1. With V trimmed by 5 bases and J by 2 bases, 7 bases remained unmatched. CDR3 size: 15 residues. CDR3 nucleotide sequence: TGTGCCAGCAGTCCCCCGGACAGGAACACAGATACGCAGTATTTT. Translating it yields CASSPPDRNTDTQYF.

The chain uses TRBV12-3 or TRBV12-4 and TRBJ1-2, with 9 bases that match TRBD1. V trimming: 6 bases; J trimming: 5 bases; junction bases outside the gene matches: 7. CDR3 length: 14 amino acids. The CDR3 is CASRSQGAQYGYTF. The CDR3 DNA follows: TGTGCCAGCAGATCACAGGGGGCACAATATGGCTACACCTTC.

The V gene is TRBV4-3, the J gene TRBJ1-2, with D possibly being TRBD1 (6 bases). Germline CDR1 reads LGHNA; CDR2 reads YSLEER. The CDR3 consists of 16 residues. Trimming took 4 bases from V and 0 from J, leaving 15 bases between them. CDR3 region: CASSPSQGWTNYGYTF. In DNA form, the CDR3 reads TGCGCCAGCAGCCCCTCACAGGGTTGGACTAACTATGGCTACACCTTC.